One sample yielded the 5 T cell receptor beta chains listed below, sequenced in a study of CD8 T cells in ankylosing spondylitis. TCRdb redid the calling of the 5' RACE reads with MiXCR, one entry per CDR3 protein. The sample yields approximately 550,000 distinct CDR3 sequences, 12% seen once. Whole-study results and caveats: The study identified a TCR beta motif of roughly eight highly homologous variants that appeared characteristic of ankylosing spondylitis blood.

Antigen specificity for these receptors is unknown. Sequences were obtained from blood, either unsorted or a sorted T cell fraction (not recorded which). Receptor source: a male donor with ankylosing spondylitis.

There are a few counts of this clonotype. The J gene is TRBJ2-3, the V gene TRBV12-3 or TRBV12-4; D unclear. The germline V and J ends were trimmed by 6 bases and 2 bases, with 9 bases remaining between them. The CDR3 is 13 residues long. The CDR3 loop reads CASSWDITDTQYF. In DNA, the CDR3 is TGTGCCAGCAGCTGGGATATCACAGATACGCAGTATTTT.

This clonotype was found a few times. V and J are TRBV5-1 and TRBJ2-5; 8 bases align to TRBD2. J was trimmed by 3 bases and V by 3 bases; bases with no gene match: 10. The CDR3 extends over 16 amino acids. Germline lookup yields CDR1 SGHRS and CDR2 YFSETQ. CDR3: CASSWGGTSGEETQYF. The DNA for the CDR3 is TGCGCCAGCAGCTGGGGGGGTACTAGCGGAGAAGAGACCCAGTACTTC.

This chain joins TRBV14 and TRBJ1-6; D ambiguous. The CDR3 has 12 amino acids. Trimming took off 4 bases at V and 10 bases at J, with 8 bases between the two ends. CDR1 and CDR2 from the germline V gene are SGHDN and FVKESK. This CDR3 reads CASSPSFSPLHF. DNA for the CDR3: TGTGCCAGCAGCCCGAGCTTCTCACCCCTCCACTTT.

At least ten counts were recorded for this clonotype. The CDR3 protein is CASSLIRAVGANIQYF. The CDR3 DNA sequence: TGTGCCAGCAGCTTAATTCGGGCAGTGGGGGCAAACATTCAGTACTTC. This chain links TRBV11-2 with TRBJ2-4, with a tentative D call TRBD1 (6 bases). The germline gives CDR1 SGHAT, CDR2 FQNNGV. The CDR3 loop spans 16 amino acids. V dropped 2 bases and J dropped 6 bases, with 17 bases sitting between them. The variable domain in full, with the rest retrieved from reference TRBV11-2 and TRBJ2-4, is EAGVAQSPRYKIIEKRQSVAFWCNPISGHATLYWYQQILGQGPKLLIQFQNNGVVDDSQLPKDRFSAERLKGVDSTLKIQPAKLEDSAVYLCASSLIRAVGANIQYFGAGTRLSVL.

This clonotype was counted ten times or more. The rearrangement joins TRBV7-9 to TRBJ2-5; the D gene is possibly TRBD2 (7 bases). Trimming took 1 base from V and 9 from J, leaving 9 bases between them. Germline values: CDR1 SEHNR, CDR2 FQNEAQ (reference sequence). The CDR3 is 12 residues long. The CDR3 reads CASSLGGGPQYF. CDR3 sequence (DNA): TGTGCCAGCAGCTTAGGGGGGGGCCCCCAGTACTTC.